This TCR beta chain was obtained from a study of CD8 T cells in ankylosing spondylitis. This clonotype was recorded at least ten times. The antigen is not known. 5'-RACE, quantitative and with molecular barcodes, yielded the TCR beta libraries. TCRdb itself ran the 5' RACE reads through MiXCR, one entry per CDR3 protein. The top ten clones hold approximately 1.7% of a sample with 25,000 to 30,000 distinct CDR3 sequences, about 5.3% of them seen once. Trimming shortened V by 0 bases and J by 6 bases, and 11 bases separated the two germline ends. Germline V gene data show CDR1 as SGDLS and CDR2 as YYNGEE. This CDR3 comprises 14 residues. Study-level findings and limits: In ankylosing spondylitis blood, a motif of 7 to 9 highly homologous TCR beta variants appeared characteristic.

The receptor was derived from a female donor with ankylosing spondylitis or in good health (not recorded which). Sequenced sample: blood, either unsorted or a sorted T cell fraction (not recorded which). The chain couples TRBV9 to TRBJ2-3; D unclear. In DNA, the CDR3 is TGTGCCAGCAGCGTAGCTACAGCGAGGGATACGCAGTATTTT. Translation: CASSVATARDTQYF.